This T cell receptor beta chain came from a study of cytomegalovirus exposure and HLA in healthy donors. Study results and caveats: In all likelihood, a cluster of highly shared sequence variants was a sequencing artifact.

The PCR had 60 Vbeta and 13 Jbeta primers. In the study's own analysis: Later reanalysis found about 78 million unique TCR beta chains, around 11 million of them shared. This table comes from immunoSEQ multiplex PCR, and its TCRdb copy is limited to in-frame clones, with some not included. V and J calls and clone size are those listed in that table; D and trimming were worked out from the DNA. This listing includes about 54,000 clones. Details on this clone: The antigen is unknown.

Trimming took off 2 bases at V and 5 bases at J, with 15 bases between the two ends. The CDR3 contains 16 residues. In germline, CDR1 is SGHTA, CDR2 FQGNSA. The sequence was obtained from a middle-aged woman in good health and CMV-seronegative. Sequencing was done on a sample of PBMCs. The chain links TRBV7-2 to TRBJ2-2, with D perhaps matching TRBD2 (6 bases). As DNA, the CDR3 is TGTGCCAGCAGCTTACTACTAGGACTACCTACCGGGGAGCTGTTTTTT. Its translation: CASSLLLGLPTGELFF. The full variable domain, completed using reference TRBV7-2 and TRBJ2-2, is GAGVSQSPSNKVTEKGKDVELRCDPISGHTALYWYRQSLGQGLEFLIYFQGNSAPDKSGLPSDRFSAERTGGSVSTLTIQRTQQEDSAVYLCASSLLLGLPTGELFFGEGSRLTVL.